The next 29 T cell receptor beta chains were all read from a single sample in a study of tumor and adjacent non-tumor tissue in lung cancer. The template was RNA from unsorted bulk tissue. The normal lung tissue was taken more than 3 cm from the tumor edge. The library came from three nested PCR rounds adapted from ARM-PCR protocols. MiXCR was run by TCRdb on the multiplex PCR reads, yielding one entry per CDR3 protein. The repertoire includes 81,000 or so distinct CDR3 sequences, approximately 80% of them detected once, and 45% to 55% sits in the top ten. Source material: distant non-tumor lung tissue. All receptors come from a man between 60 and 75 years old with non-small cell lung cancer.

A few counts support this clonotype. The chain joins TRBV11-3 to TRBJ2-1; 11 bases are a match to TRBD2. The CDR3 runs 20 residues. The V segment lost 2 bases and the J segment 0 bases; nucleotides outside the gene matches: 12. The germline V gene encodes CDR1 SGHNT and CDR2 YENEEA. The CDR3 sequence: CASSLHPGTSGVSSYNEQFF. The CDR3, as DNA: TGTGCCAGCAGCTTACACCCCGGGACTAGCGGAGTAAGCTCCTACAATGAGCAGTTCTTC.

On this clonotype: At one boundary the junction diverges from the germline segment, which might be a read error. The chain employs TRBV4-3 and TRBJ2-3; D is uncertain. The length of the CDR3 is 16 residues. The germline gives CDR1 LGHNA, CDR2 YSLEER. CDR3 sequence: CASNQDKVGTTDTQYF. In DNA, the CDR3 is TGCGCCAGCAACCAAGATAAAGTGGGCACCACAGATACGCAGTATTTT.

On this clonotype: One junction end does not reproduce the germline sequence, and a read error may be involved. This chain joins TRBV29-1 and TRBJ1-2, with D unresolved. Germline V gene lookup returns CDR1 SQVTM and CDR2 ANQGSEA. The CDR3 has 12 residues. The CDR3: CCARAETYCYTF. CDR3 nucleotides: TGCTGCGCGAGAGCAGAAACCTATTGCTACACCTTC. The whole variable domain, filled in from reference TRBV29-1 and TRBJ1-2, reads SAVISQKPSRDICQRGTSLTIQCQVDSQVTMMFWYRQQPGQSLTLIATANQGSEATYESGFVIDKFPISRPNLTFSTLTVSNMSPEDSSIYLCCARAETYCYTFGSGTRLTVV.

With respect to this clonotype: This may come from a read error, since a much larger clone is one base off. The chain employs TRBV5-1 and TRBJ2-7; TRBD2 matches 9 bases. CDR1 and CDR2 (germline): SGHRS, YFSETQ. The CDR3 has 13 residues. The ends lost 8 bases at V and 1 base at J; junction bases unmatched: 4. The CDR3 here is CARSGGLSYEQYF. The DNA for the CDR3 is TGCGCCAGAAGCGGGGGGCTATCCTACGAGCAGTACTTC.

The rearrangement joins TRBV11-3 to TRBJ2-2; no firm D call. The V and J ends lost 3 bases and 9 bases respectively, with 17 bases between them. The CDR3 covers 15 residues. The germline CDR1 and CDR2 sequences are SGHNT and YENEEA. The chain's CDR3 is CASSLGSVPSRELFF. The CDR3 DNA reads TGTGCCAGCAGCTTGGGCAGTGTCCCTTCCAGGGAGCTGTTTTTT.

As concerns this clonotype: One junction end disagrees with the germline gene, perhaps due to a read error. This sequence joins TRBV6-5 and TRBJ2-6; 10 nucleotides align to TRBD2. CDR1 and CDR2 from the germline V gene are MNHEY and SVGAGI. The CDR3 loop spans 17 amino acids. The CDR3 loop is CASSLAGASSGTNVPNF. As DNA, the CDR3 is TGTGCCAGCAGCCTAGCGGGAGCGAGCTCTGGGACCAACGTCCCGAATTTC.

For this clonotype: One end of the junction does not line up with germline, which may come from a read error. The chain is built from TRBV12-3 or TRBV12-4 and TRBJ2-5; 10 bases match TRBD1. The CDR3 totals 16 residues. The CDR3 loop reads CASRPRQGANRESQYF. DNA of the CDR3: TGTGCCAGCAGACCCAGACAGGGGGCTAACCGAGAGTCCCAATACTTC.

Comment on this clonotype: A much larger clone is a single base away; this may be a read error. The chain recombines TRBV4-1 with TRBJ2-6, with D perhaps matching TRBD1 (5 bases). CDR1 and CDR2 (germline): MGHRA, YSYEKL. CDR3 size: 16 residues. The CDR3 region has the DNA TGCGCCAGCAGCCAACACACTGGCTCTGGGGCCAAGGTCCTGACTTTC. Amino acid sequence: CASSQHTGSGAKVLTF.

Regarding this clonotype: Sequence at one end of the junction differs from germline and may be a read error. This chain joins TRBV11-3 and TRBJ2-3; a possible D gene is TRBD2 (5 bases). Germline loops: CDR1 SGHNT, CDR2 YENEEA. The CDR3 runs to 16 residues. The CDR3 reads CASSLVAGERTDTQYF. In DNA form, the CDR3 reads TGCGCCAGCAGCTTAGTCGCCGGGGAGCGGACAGATACGCAGTATTTT.

Remarks on this clonotype: Germline is not matched at one junction end, which may reflect a read error. V gene TRBV4-1 combines with J gene TRBJ2-7; D is possibly TRBD1 (6 bases). Germline V gene sequence: CDR1 MGHRA, CDR2 YSYEKL. CDR3 length equals 14 residues. The DNA for the CDR3 is TGTTCCAGCAGCCAAGGCACAGGGAGATACGAGCAGTACTTC. It encodes CSSSQGTGRYEQYF.

To note about this clonotype: The CDR3 carries no conserved terminal phenylalanine or tryptophan, so it likely arises from a read error. The rearrangement links TRBV29-1 to TRBJ2-7, with TRBD2 matching 8 bases. Germline loops: CDR1 SQVTM, CDR2 ANQGSEA. The CDR3 is 13 amino acids. CDR3 DNA sequence: TGCTACGTTGAAGATCGGGAGGGATACGAGCAGTACTTA. As protein: CYVEDREGYEQYL.

As for this clonotype: This could be a read error, since a much larger clone is one nucleotide away. J is TRBJ1-2 and V is TRBV7-9, with D tentatively TRBD1 (5 bases). Germline CDR1 is SEHNR and CDR2 is FQNEAQ (reference sequence). V was clipped by 5 bases and J by 0 bases, with 19 bases between them. CDR3 length equals 17 residues. Written as DNA, the CDR3 is TGTGCCAGCAGCCCTCCCGGGGCGTTTGACTCTAACTATGGCTACACCTTC. It is translated as CASSPPGAFDSNYGYTF.

Details on this clonotype: At one boundary the junction diverges from the germline segment, which might be a read error. V and J are TRBV11-2 and TRBJ2-3; D unresolved. From germline, CDR1 is SGHAT and CDR2 FQNNGV. CDR3 length: 12 amino acids. The DNA of the CDR3 is TGTGCCACCAGCTTGAGTACATATACGCAGTATTTT. This encodes CATSLSTYTQYF.

With regard to this clonotype: Germline and junction disagree at one end, which may indicate a read error. This rearrangement joins TRBV7-9 to TRBJ1-6; no clear D. This CDR3 contains 13 residues. CDR1 SEHNR and CDR2 FQNEAQ come from the germline V gene (reference sequence). CDR3 in amino acids: CASSLNVFSPLHF. DNA for the CDR3: TGTGCCAGTAGCTTAAACGTCTTCTCACCCCTCCACTTT.

V and J are TRBV5-6 and TRBJ1-1; no firm D call. The CDR3 contains 13 residues. Germline V lookup: CDR1 SGHDT, CDR2 YYEEEE. Trimming removed 1 base from V and 12 bases from J, with 16 bases in between. CDR3: CASSLLQCSETFF. The CDR3, as DNA: TGTGCCAGCAGCTTGCTTCAGTGCAGCGAAACTTTCTTT. The whole variable domain, remainder taken from reference TRBV5-6 and TRBJ1-1, is DAGVTQSPTHLIKTRGQQVTLRCSPKSGHDTVSWYQQALGQGPQFIFQYYEEEERQRGNFPDRFSGHQFPNYSSELNVNALLLGDSALYLCASSLLQCSETFFGQGTRLTVV.

Of note for this clonotype: A read error may account for a junction end that differs from germline. This chain links TRBV29-1 with TRBJ2-7, with D unclear. CDR3 length equals 10 residues. Germline V gene data show CDR1 as SQVTM and CDR2 as ANQGSEA. The CDR3 region has the DNA TGCAGCGCTCAGGATGAGGAGCAGTATTTC. It codes for CSAQDEEQYF.

For this clonotype: This may stem from a read error, because a much larger clone lies one nucleotide away. Since the CDR3 does not end with the conserved phenylalanine or tryptophan, this likely comes from a read error. The chain links TRBV5-1 to TRBJ2-1; TRBD2 agrees at 11 bases. The V and J ends lost 4 bases and 5 bases, in that order; junction bases with no gene match: 8. CDR1 and CDR2 from the germline V gene are SGHRS and YFSETQ. This CDR3 contains 16 residues. CDR3 in amino acids: CASSLPTSGADNEQFI. The CDR3 DNA sequence: TGCGCCAGCAGCCTCCCGACTAGCGGGGCCGACAATGAGCAGTTCATC.

J is TRBJ2-3 and V is TRBV11-2, with D tentatively TRBD1 (6 bases). CDR3 length equals 14 residues. CDR1 is SGHAT, CDR2 FQNNGV, per germline. CDR3: CVGSFLAGGVQQYF. The CDR3 DNA sequence: TGTGTCGGCAGCTTTCTAGCTGGGGGCGTTCAGCAATATTTT.

The chain joins TRBV12-3 or TRBV12-4 to TRBJ1-5; 8 positions agree with TRBD1. Germline trimming cut 5 bases from V and 1 base from J; bases unmatched to any gene: 7. The CDR3 has 16 residues. CDR3 residues: CASSPLRTGSNQPQHF. DNA for the CDR3: TGTGCCAGCAGTCCCCTTAGGACAGGGAGCAATCAGCCCCAGCATTTT.

This chain links TRBV11-3 with TRBJ2-7; 8 bases map to TRBD1. With 4 bases clipped from V and 3 bases from J, the junction kept 8 bases outside the gene matches. Germline CDR1 SGHNT, CDR2 YENEEA. This CDR3 has 15 residues. This CDR3 is CASSSSGGIDYEQYF. CDR3 bases: TGTGCCAGCAGCTCCTCAGGGGGCATCGACTACGAGCAGTACTTC.

This clonotype was seen ten or more times. The CDR3 loop is CASSYPGPLAGSALSTDTQYF. The CDR3 nucleotides read TGTGCCAGCAGTTACCCAGGCCCGCTAGCGGGATCTGCGTTGTCCACAGATACGCAGTATTTT. The chain links TRBV6-2 or TRBV6-3 to TRBJ2-3, with 9 bases fitting TRBD2. After removal of 2 bases from V and 2 bases from J, the junction contained 20 bases not matched to a gene. Germline V CDR1 and CDR2: MNHEY, SVGEGT. CDR3 length: 21 amino acids.

With regard to this clonotype: The CDR3 does not close with the conserved phenylalanine or tryptophan, likely indicating a read error. The chain recombines TRBV20-1 with TRBJ2-5, with 14 nucleotides matching TRBD2. Losses at the gene ends were 0 bases for V and 9 bases for J; bases not matched to a gene: 12. Germline V lookup: CDR1 DFQATT, CDR2 SNEGSKA (reference sequence). The CDR3 runs 17 residues. CDR3 protein: CSARDRETSGGALPQYV. For the CDR3, the DNA is TGCAGTGCTAGAGATCGGGAGACTAGCGGGGGGGCACTTCCCCAGTACGTC.

As regards this clonotype: A much larger clone lies one base from this, so it may be a read error. V gene TRBV28 combines with J gene TRBJ1-2; 8 positions match TRBD1. Looked up from germline, CDR1 is MDHEN and CDR2 is SYDVKM. V was pared by 6 bases and J by 9 bases, with 12 bases of the junction left unmatched. The CDR3 length is 14 residues. The CDR3 region is CASSTTTGGGSYTF. The CDR3 coding sequence is TGTGCCAGCAGCACTACCACAGGGGGAGGTAGCTACACCTTC.

V and J are TRBV6-6 and TRBJ2-1; TRBD2 aligns across 10 bases. The CDR3 extends over 15 amino acids. CDR1 and CDR2 (germline): MNHNY, SVGAGI (reference sequence). The V segment lost 5 bases and the J segment 7 bases; nucleotides outside the gene matches: 8. Here the CDR3 reads CASSQLAGVQNEQFF. Here the CDR3 DNA reads TGTGCCAGCAGTCAGCTAGCGGGAGTACAGAATGAGCAGTTCTTC.

Remarks on this clonotype: The conserved final phenylalanine or tryptophan is absent from the CDR3, which likely points to a read error. It is unclear where the CDR3 begins or ends on the DNA, so no DNA is shown, and the CDR3 is as TCRdb lists it. The chain couples TRBV4-1 to TRBJ2-2; TRBD1, the D gene given by the table, was not confirmed from the DNA. Germline CDR1 is MGHRA and CDR2 is YSYEKL. Inclusive of both ends, the CDR3 amounts to 16 amino acids. The CDR3 loop reads CASSRQMGVNTGELYL.

This chain connects TRBV20-1 to TRBJ1-5; D assignment may be TRBD1 or TRBD2 (5 bases each). The DNA matches TRBJ2-3 better at its end, which makes the J call doubtful. There are 16 residues in the CDR3. Germline CDR1 reads DFQATT; CDR2 reads SNEGSKA (reference sequence). CDR3 amino acids: CSANEGTGRMSQPQYF. In DNA, the CDR3 is TGCAGTGCCAATGAGGGAACAGGAAGAATGAGTCAGCCCCAGTATTTT.

The chain joins TRBV20-1 to TRBJ2-4; 7 bases are shared with TRBD1. Germline CDR1 and CDR2: DFQATT and SNEGSKA (reference sequence). V lost 2 bases to trimming and J lost 1 base; unmatched junction nucleotides: 17. The CDR3 is 19 residues long. The DNA of the CDR3 is TGCAGTGCTAGAACCTTCGACAGGGCCCTACAGGTGGCCAAAAACATTCAGTACTTC. Translation gives CSARTFDRALQVAKNIQYF.

Regarding this clonotype: Likely a read error: the CDR3 ends without its conserved phenylalanine or tryptophan. The rearrangement uses TRBV6-1 and TRBJ1-5; 8 bases line up with TRBD1. The CDR3 covers 19 residues. Germline V gene lookup returns CDR1 MNHNS and CDR2 SASEGT. V was pared by 9 bases and J by 6 bases, with 25 bases of the junction left unmatched. The CDR3 bases are TGTGCCAGGAGCGTCTTCGGGCCCGACAGGGGTGGGTTGGGTCAGCCCCAGCATTCT. Its translation is CARSVFGPDRGGLGQPQHS.

The sample holds many counts of this clonotype. This rearrangement joins TRBV30 to TRBJ1-2, with D possibly being TRBD1 (5 bases). The V end lost 1 base, the J end lost 8 bases, and 14 bases lay between the germline ends. Germline V CDR1 and CDR2: GTSNPN, SVGIG (reference sequence). This CDR3 is built from 13 residues. The chain's CDR3 is CAWSETGTSGYTF. The CDR3 DNA follows: TGTGCCTGGAGTGAGACCGGGACGTCCGGCTACACCTTC.